This TCR beta chain came from a study of blood T cell repertoires in COVID-19. In the study overall: PBMCs, B-cell-depleted T cells, or T cells were the source of the cDNA or gDNA that made up the material.

As handled by the study authors: Nucleated cell number was recorded as an estimate derived from reference gene primer amplification. TCRdb's table, derived via immunoSEQ multiplex PCR, lists solely in-frame clones and lacks some. Clonal size and the V and J genes are those of that table, whereas D and trimming came from the DNA. Found here are 230,000 or so clones, approximately 83% of them singletons; the top ten hold roughly 3.6%. Each participant's cohort was designated according to participant-reported clinical history. Germline CDR1 reads KGHSH; CDR2 reads LQKENI. The CDR3 sequence is 14 residues long. Trimming took 1 base from V and 5 from J, leaving 12 bases between them.

This sequence was found in a man aged 50-60 years who had recovered from COVID-19. This chain connects TRBV18 to TRBJ2-7; no definite D call. The sample comprised PBMCs or T cells enriched from blood (not recorded which). CDR3 bases: TGTGCCAGCTCACCACGTCCCCCCCCAAACGAGCAGTACTTC. Its protein product is CASSPRPPPNEQYF.